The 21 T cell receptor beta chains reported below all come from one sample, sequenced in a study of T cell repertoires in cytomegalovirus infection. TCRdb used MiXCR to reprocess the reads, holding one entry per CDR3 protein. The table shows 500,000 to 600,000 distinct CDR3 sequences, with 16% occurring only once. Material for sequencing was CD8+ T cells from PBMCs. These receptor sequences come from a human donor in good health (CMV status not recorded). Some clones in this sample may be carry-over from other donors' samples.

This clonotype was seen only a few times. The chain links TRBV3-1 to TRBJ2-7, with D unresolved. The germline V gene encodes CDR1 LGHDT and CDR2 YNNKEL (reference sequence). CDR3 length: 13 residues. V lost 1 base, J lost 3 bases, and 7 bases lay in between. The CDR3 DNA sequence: TGTGCCAGCAGCCAAGGGGCTCTCTACGAGCAGTACTTC. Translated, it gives CASSQGALYEQYF.

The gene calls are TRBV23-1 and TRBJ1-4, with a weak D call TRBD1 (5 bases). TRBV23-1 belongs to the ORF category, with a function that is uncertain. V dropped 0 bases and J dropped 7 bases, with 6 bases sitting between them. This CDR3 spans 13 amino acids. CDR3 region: CASSQSGPEKLFF. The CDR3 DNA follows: TGCGCCAGCAGTCAATCGGGGCCTGAAAAACTGTTTTTT.

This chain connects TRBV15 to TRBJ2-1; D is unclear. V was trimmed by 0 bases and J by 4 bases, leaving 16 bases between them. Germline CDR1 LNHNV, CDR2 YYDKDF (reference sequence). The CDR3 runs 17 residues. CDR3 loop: CATSRDRKGPPYNEQFF. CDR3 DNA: TGTGCCACCAGCAGAGATAGGAAGGGTCCCCCTTACAATGAGCAGTTCTTC.

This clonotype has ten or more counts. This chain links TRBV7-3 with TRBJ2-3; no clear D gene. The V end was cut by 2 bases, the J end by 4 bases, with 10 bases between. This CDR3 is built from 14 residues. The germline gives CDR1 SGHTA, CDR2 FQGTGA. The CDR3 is CASSLYGISDTQYF. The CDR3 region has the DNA TGTGCCAGCAGCTTATATGGTATATCAGATACGCAGTATTTT.

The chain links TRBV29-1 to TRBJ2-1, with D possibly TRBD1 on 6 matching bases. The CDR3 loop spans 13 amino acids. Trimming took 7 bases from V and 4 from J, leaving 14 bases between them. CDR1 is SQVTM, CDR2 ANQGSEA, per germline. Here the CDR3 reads CSGLKTGYNEQFF. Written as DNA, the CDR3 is TGCAGCGGCCTAAAGACAGGTTACAATGAGCAGTTCTTC.

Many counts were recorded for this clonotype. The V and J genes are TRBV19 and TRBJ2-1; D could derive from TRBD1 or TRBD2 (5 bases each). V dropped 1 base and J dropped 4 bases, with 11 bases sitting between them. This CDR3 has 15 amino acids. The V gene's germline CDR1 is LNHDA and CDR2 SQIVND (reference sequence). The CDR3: CASSIGGSMYNEQFF. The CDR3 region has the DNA TGTGCCAGTAGTATAGGGGGGAGCATGTACAATGAGCAGTTCTTC.

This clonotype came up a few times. The CDR3 nucleotides read TGTGCCAGCAGCCCCGAGGGGGACGGGGAGACCCAGTACTTC. As protein: CASSPEGDGETQYF. The gene calls are TRBV27 and TRBJ2-5; D perhaps matches TRBD1 (6 bases). Trimming pared 6 bases from V and 5 bases from J, leaving 16 bases between. The CDR3 consists of 14 residues. Per the germline V gene, CDR1 is MNHEY and CDR2 is SMNVEV (reference sequence).

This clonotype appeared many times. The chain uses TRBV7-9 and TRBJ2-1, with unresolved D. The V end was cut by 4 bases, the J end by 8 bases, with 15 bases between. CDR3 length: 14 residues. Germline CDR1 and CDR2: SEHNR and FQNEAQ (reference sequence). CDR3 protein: CASSSDSPLDEQFF. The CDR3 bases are TGTGCCAGCAGCTCCGACTCCCCCCTCGATGAGCAGTTCTTC.

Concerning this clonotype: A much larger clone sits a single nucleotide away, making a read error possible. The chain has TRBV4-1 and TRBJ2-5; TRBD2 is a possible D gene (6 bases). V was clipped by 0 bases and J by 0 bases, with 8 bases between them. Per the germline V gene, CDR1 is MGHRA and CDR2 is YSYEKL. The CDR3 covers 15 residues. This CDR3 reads CASSQDWRDQETQYF. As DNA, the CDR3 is TGCGCCAGCAGCCAAGATTGGAGGGACCAAGAGACCCAGTACTTC.

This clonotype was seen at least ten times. CDR3 loop: CASRADRAASGRLGDEQFF. The CDR3 DNA sequence: TGTGCCAGCAGGGCGGACAGGGCCGCTAGCGGGAGGCTCGGGGATGAGCAGTTCTTC. The gene calls are TRBV2 and TRBJ2-1, with TRBD2 matching 11 bases. The CDR3 has 19 residues. The V gene's germline CDR1 is SNHLY and CDR2 FYNNEI. The V gene end was trimmed by 6 bases and the J gene end by 8 bases; junction bases not matched to a gene: 21.

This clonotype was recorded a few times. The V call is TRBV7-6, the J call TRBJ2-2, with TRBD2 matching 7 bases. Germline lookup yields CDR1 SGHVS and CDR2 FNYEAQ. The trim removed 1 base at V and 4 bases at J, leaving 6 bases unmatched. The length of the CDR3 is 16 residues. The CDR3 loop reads CASSLEGGRVTGELFF. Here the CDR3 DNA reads TGTGCCAGCAGCTTAGAAGGAGGGAGGGTCACCGGGGAGCTGTTTTTT. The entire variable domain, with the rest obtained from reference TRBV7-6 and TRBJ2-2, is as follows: GAGVSQSPRYKVTKRGQDVALRCDPISGHVSLYWYRQALGQGPEFLTYFNYEAQQDKSGLPNDRFSAERPEGSISTLTIQRTEQRDSAMYRCASSLEGGRVTGELFFGEGSRLTVL.

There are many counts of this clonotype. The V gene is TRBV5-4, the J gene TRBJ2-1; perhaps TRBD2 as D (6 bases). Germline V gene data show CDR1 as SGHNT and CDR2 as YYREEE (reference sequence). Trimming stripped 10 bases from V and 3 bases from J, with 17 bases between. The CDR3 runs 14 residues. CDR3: CALGVKGLYNEQFF. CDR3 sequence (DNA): TGTGCCCTCGGGGTTAAGGGACTCTACAATGAGCAGTTCTTC. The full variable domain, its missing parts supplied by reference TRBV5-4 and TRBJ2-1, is ETGVTQSPTHLIKTRGQQVTLRCSSQSGHNTVSWYQQALGQGPQFIFQYYREEENGRGNFPPRFSGLQFPNYSSELNVNALELDDSALYLCALGVKGLYNEQFFGPGTRLTVL.

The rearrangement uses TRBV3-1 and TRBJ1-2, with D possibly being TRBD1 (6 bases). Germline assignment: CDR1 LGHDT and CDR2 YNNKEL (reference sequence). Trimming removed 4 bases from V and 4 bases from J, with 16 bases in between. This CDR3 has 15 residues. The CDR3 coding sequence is TGTGCCAGCAGCCCGGGAACCGGACAGCCCTATGGCTACACCTTC. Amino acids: CASSPGTGQPYGYTF.

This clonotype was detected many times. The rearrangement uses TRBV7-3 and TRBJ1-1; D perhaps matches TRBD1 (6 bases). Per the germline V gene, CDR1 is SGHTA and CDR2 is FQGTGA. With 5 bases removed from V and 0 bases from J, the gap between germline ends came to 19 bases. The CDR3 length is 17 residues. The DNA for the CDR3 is TGTGCCAGCAGCGTACACCCGCCAGGGGAATTGAACACTGAAGCTTTCTTT. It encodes CASSVHPPGELNTEAFF.

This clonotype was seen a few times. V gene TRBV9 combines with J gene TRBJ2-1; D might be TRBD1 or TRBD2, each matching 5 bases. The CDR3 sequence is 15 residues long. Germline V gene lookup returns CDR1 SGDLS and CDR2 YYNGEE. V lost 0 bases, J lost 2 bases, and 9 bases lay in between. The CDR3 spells CASSVGDRPYNEQFF. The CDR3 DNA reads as TGTGCCAGCAGCGTAGGGGACCGCCCCTACAATGAGCAGTTCTTC.

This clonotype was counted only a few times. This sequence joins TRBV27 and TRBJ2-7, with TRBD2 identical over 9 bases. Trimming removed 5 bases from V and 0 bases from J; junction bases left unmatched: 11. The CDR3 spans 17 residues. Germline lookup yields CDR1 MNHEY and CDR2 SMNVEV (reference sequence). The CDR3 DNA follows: TGTGCCAGCAGTCTTCGACTAGCGGAGGTATACTCCTACGAGCAGTACTTC. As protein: CASSLRLAEVYSYEQYF.

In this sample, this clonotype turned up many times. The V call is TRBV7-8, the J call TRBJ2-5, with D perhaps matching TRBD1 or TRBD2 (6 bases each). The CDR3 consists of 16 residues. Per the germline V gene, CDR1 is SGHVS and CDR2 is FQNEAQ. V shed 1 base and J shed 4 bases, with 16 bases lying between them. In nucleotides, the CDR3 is TGTGCCAGCAGCTTAGTCTTGGGGGGCCTAGTAGAGACCCAGTACTTC. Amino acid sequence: CASSLVLGGLVETQYF. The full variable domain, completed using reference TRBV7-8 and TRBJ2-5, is GAGVSQSPRYKVAKRGQDVALRCDPISGHVSLFWYQQALGQGPEFLTYFQNEAQLDKSGLPSDRFFAERPEGSVSTLKIQRTQQEDSAVYLCASSLVLGGLVETQYFGPGTRLLVL.

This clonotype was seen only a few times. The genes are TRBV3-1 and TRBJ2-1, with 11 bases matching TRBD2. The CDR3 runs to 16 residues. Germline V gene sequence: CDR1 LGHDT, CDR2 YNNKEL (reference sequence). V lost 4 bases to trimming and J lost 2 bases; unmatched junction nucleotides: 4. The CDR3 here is CASSLLLAGAYNEQFF. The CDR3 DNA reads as TGTGCCAGCAGCCTCTTACTAGCGGGAGCCTACAATGAGCAGTTCTTC.

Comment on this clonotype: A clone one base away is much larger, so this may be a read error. The CDR3 loop reads CASSLCTDEAFF. CDR3 DNA sequence: TGTGCCAGCAGTCTCTGTACAGATGAAGCTTTCTTT. This rearrangement joins TRBV12-3 or TRBV12-4 to TRBJ1-1; D not resolved. Trimming pared 5 bases from V and 7 bases from J, leaving 11 bases between. The CDR3 covers 12 residues.

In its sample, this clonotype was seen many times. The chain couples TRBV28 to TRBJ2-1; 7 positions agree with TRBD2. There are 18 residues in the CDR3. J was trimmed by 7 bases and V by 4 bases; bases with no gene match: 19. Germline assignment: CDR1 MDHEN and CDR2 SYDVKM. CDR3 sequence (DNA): TGTGCCAGCAGTTCCCCCCTGTTCGTGGCGGGAGACTTAAATGAGCAGTTCTTC. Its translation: CASSSPLFVAGDLNEQFF.

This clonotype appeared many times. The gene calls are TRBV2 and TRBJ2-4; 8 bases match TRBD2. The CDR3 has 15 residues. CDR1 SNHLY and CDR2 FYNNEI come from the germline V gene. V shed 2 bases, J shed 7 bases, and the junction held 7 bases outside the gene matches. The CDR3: CASSESGGSWNIQYF. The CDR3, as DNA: TGTGCCAGCAGTGAATCGGGGGGGTCTTGGAACATTCAGTACTTC.